Described below is a single T cell receptor (beta chain) sequence and its context. The sample is drawn from a study of cytomegalovirus exposure and HLA in healthy donors. The PCR used 60 Vbeta and 13 Jbeta primers. Produced via immunoSEQ multiplex PCR; TCRdb's table is partial and in-frame only. The sample has 120,000 to 150,000 clones; roughly 76% are singletons. J lost 7 bases, V lost 3 bases, and 9 bases had no gene match. CDR3 size: 15 residues. The V gene's germline CDR1 is SGHRS and CDR2 YFSETQ. The chain carries TRBV5-1 and TRBJ2-2; 7 bases match TRBD1. Input material: PBMCs. This TCR came from a woman aged 25-40 years in good health and CMV-seronegative. The CDR3 spells CASSSSTGVDGELFF. The CDR3 DNA reads TGCGCCAGCAGCTCCTCAACAGGGGTGGACGGGGAGCTGTTTTTT.